This T cell receptor (beta chain) is drawn from a study of tumor-infiltrating lymphocytes in primary liver carcinoma. About the research overall: Tumors, staged T1-T3 N0M0, spanned about 4.2 to 11 cm. In every tissue type, samples returned a similar yield of roughly 3.65 to 8 million productive TCRbeta reads.

Unsorted whole blood yielded the blood RNA, and germline DNA was also extracted. From 500 to 600 ng of total RNA, TCR beta-specific cDNA was reverse-transcribed using a constant-region primer. Three-round nested multiplex PCR performed with slightly modified ARM-PCR produced the TCR beta libraries. It was with TRBV1-TRBV30 forward primers and a C-beta reverse primer that the first two PCR rounds were run, at 10 to 11 cycles each. TCRdb ran MiXCR on the multiplex PCR reads and lists one entry per CDR3 protein. The table has about 330,000 distinct CDR3 sequences, around three fifths seen once. Study conclusions and caveats: Researchers found tumor-adjacent and tumor-blood pairs overlapped less than tumor region pairs.

The CDR3 totals 15 residues. Looked up from germline, CDR1 is MNHEY and CDR2 is SVGAGI. On this clonotype itself: What it binds is unknown. A read error may account for a junction end that differs from germline.

The clonotype originates from a man aged 40-55 years with primary liver carcinoma and hepatitis B virus infection. V is TRBV6-5 and J is TRBJ2-7; 7 bases map to TRBD2. Sequencing used peripheral blood. The CDR3 is CASSTGSGGSHERYF. The DNA of the CDR3 is TGTGCCAGCAGTACAGGTTCTGGCGGGAGCCACGAGCGGTACTTC.